This is a list of T cell receptor beta chains from one sample in a study of T cell changes during pregnancy in multiple sclerosis. Profiling relied on immunoSEQ multiplex PCR, and the TCRdb table lists in-frame clones only, not all of them. In the table there are more than 10,000 clones, about 91% of which are singletons. Here the sequenced sample was CD8+ T cells from peripheral blood mononuclear cells, taken in the second trimester of pregnancy. The receptors stem from a female donor in good health, enrolled as a control in a pregnancy study. CDR3s include the opening cysteine and the closing phenylalanine or tryptophan. D genes are given only for firm matches. Size is stated for part of the rows, as once, few or many counts, or as a class when the clone is expanded.

cdr3_nt cdr3_aa clone_size v_call d_call j_call
TGTGCCTGGAGAACCGGGACAGTGAACACCGGGGAGCTGTTTTTT CAWRTGTVNTGELFF few TRBV30 TRBD1 TRBJ2-2
TGTGCCAGCAGTGAAGAGGAATCTAGCGGCCCCTACGAGCAGTACTTC CASSEEESSGPYEQYF . TRBV2 TRBD2 TRBJ2-7
TGCAGCGTTGGAAGCCAGGCAAGGGCGGGCGAGCAGTACTTC CSVGSQARAGEQYF . TRBV29-1 . TRBJ2-7
TGCGCCAGCAGCCAAGTCCTGTCGACGGGGGAGTTTCGCGAGCAGTACTTC CASSQVLSTGEFREQYF . TRBV4-1 . TRBJ2-7
TGTGCCAGTGCGGGACAGACCTATGGCTACACCTTC CASAGQTYGYTF . TRBV27 TRBD1 TRBJ1-2
TGTGCCAGCAGCACGGACTATCAAGATGGGACCCAGTACTTC CASSTDYQDGTQYF . TRBV13 . TRBJ2-5
TGTGCCAGCAGCCCGACAGGGTTTTCGCGCTACGAGCAGTACTTC CASSPTGFSRYEQYF . TRBV11-2 TRBD1 TRBJ2-7
TGTGCCAGCAGCATACAGGGGGAGGAGCTGTTTTTT CASSIQGEELFF . TRBV7-9 TRBD1 TRBJ2-2
TGCGCCAGCAGCCCTAATCCTAGCTGGGATGAGCAGTTCTTC CASSPNPSWDEQFF few TRBV4-1 . TRBJ2-1
TGTGCCAGCAGCCAAGCTTCAAGCCCCCACTACGAGCAGTACTTC CASSQASSPHYEQYF . TRBV14 . TRBJ2-7
TGTGCCAGCAGCGTGGGACTAGCGGGTTATTACGAGCAGTACTTC CASSVGLAGYYEQYF once TRBV9 TRBD2 TRBJ2-7
TGTGCCAGCAGTTTAGGGCTAGCGGTGTCCACTATGAGCACAGATACGCAGTATTTT CASSLGLAVSTMSTDTQYF . TRBV28 TRBD2 TRBJ2-3